These T cell receptor beta chains were read from a single sample in a study of cytomegalovirus exposure and HLA in healthy donors. Clones were sequenced by immunoSEQ multiplex PCR, and TCRdb holds only the in-frame ones, with some missing. The table includes about 200,000 clones, 79% detected once. The source material was PBMCs. Every receptor here comes from a girl aged 5 to 17 in good health and CMV-seropositive. Each CDR3 is given with its conserved first and last residue. The D gene is left open where the match is weak. Not every row has a clone size; where given, it reads once, few, many or a size class.

V gene,clone size,D gene,J gene,CDR3 DNA,CDR3 protein
TRBV6-6,-,-,TRBJ2-7,TGTGCCAGCAGTTACACTGGCTACGAGCAGTACTTC,CASSYTGYEQYF
TRBV11-2,-,TRBD1,TRBJ1-1,TGTGCCAGCAGACAACCCGTGACAGGGAAGGACACTGAAGCTTTCTTT,CASRQPVTGKDTEAFF
TRBV6-5,once,TRBD1,TRBJ1-1,TGTGCCAGCAGTCCCTGGGCAGGGGGATACACTGAAGCTTTCTTT,CASSPWAGGYTEAFF
TRBV5-6,-,TRBD1,TRBJ1-2,TGTGCCAGCACCAAAGGAGGGACAGGGGTGGACTATGGCTACACCTTC,CASTKGGTGVDYGYTF
TRBV6-5,-,TRBD2,TRBJ2-1,TGTGCCAGCAGTTACACGGGACTAGCGGGGGCCCATGAGCAGTTCTTC,CASSYTGLAGAHEQFF
TRBV13,-,-,TRBJ2-5,TGTGCCAGCAGTTCCCGCCGGGGAGGAGAGACCCAGTACTTC,CASSSRRGGETQYF
TRBV5-4,-,-,TRBJ2-7,TGTGCCAGCAGCGACGGAGTACCGGGACTCAACGAGCAGTACTTC,CASSDGVPGLNEQYF
TRBV25-1,few,-,TRBJ2-5,TGTGCCAGCAGTGTACAGGGAAGGGCCTTTTGGACCCAGTACTTC,CASSVQGRAFWTQYF
TRBV27,-,TRBD2,TRBJ2-1,TGTGCCAGCCAAGCCCGGGGGAGCGGGGGATTTTACAATGAGCAGTTCTTC,CASQARGSGGFYNEQFF
TRBV7-2,-,TRBD2,TRBJ2-3,TGTGCCAGCAGCAGAGGCGGGGGGCGTACAGATACGCAGTATTTT,CASSRGGGRTDTQYF
TRBV7-2,-,-,TRBJ1-4,TGTGCCAGCAGCTTGGAGGCAGGGGTATTGGGAAAACTGTTTTTT,CASSLEAGVLGKLFF
TRBV11-3,-,TRBD2,TRBJ2-3,TGTGCCAGCAGCTCCGGGACTAGCTCTCTCACAGATACGCAGTATTTT,CASSSGTSSLTDTQYF
TRBV18,-,-,TRBJ1-6,TGTGCCAGCTCAGCCTTGGGGGGGCGGATGGATAATTCACCCCTCCACTTT,CASSALGGRMDNSPLHF
TRBV7-8,-,TRBD1,TRBJ2-2,TGTGCCAGCAGCTTAGAAGTCGGACAGGGGGCCGGGGAGCTGTTTTTT,CASSLEVGQGAGELFF
TRBV29-1,-,TRBD1,TRBJ2-7,TGCAGCGTTGAACCCCAACAGGGGCTATCCTACGAGCAGTACTTC,CSVEPQQGLSYEQYF
TRBV5-1,-,TRBD1,TRBJ2-5,TGCGCCAGCAGCTTGGTCCAGGGGGCAGGGGAGACCCAGTACTTC,CASSLVQGAGETQYF
TRBV9,-,TRBD1,TRBJ2-5,TGTGCCAGCAGCGTAGGAGGGGGCGGAGGTGAGACCCAGTACTTC,CASSVGGGGGETQYF
TRBV18,-,-,TRBJ2-3,TGTGCCAGCTCACAGTTTACTAGACATATCACAGATACGCAGTATTTT,CASSQFTRHITDTQYF
TRBV27,-,TRBD2,TRBJ2-7,TGTGCCAGCAGTCCCCTAGCGGGGGCGTACGAGCAGTACTTC,CASSPLAGAYEQYF
TRBV6-5,-,-,TRBJ1-2,TGTGCCAGCAGTTACTCTTACGAAGGGGCGGATGGCTACACCTTC,CASSYSYEGADGYTF
TRBV12-5,few,TRBD1,TRBJ2-1,TGTGCTAGTGGTTTGAGCCTCACAGGGGGTGGGGATGAGCAGTTCTTC,CASGLSLTGGGDEQFF
TRBV7-2,-,-,TRBJ2-7,TGTGCCAGCAGCCCAGGCGGGGGCACGTACTTC,CASSPGGGTYF
TRBV15,-,-,TRBJ1-4,TGTGCCACCAGCAGAGATGTTTTCGGGGATGAAAAACTGTTTTTT,CATSRDVFGDEKLFF
TRBV19,once,TRBD2,TRBJ2-2,TGTGCCAGTAGTCTAGCGGGTGCCGGGGAGCTGTTTTTT,CASSLAGAGELFF
TRBV6-1,-,-,TRBJ1-2,TGTGCCAGCAGTGGTCAGACAGTCTATGGCTACACCTTC,CASSGQTVYGYTF
TRBV11-2,-,-,TRBJ2-5,TGTGCCAGCAGCTCGGCACAGGGTATTGAGACCCAGTACTTC,CASSSAQGIETQYF
TRBV6-5,-,-,TRBJ2-5,TGTGCCAGCAGCTACCGGGGGACTGAAGAGACCCAGTACTTC,CASSYRGTEETQYF
TRBV5-6,-,TRBD1,TRBJ1-5,TGTGCCAGCAGCACGGGACAGGTCTCTCAGGGGCCCCAGCATTTT,CASSTGQVSQGPQHF
TRBV11-3,-,TRBD1,TRBJ2-1,TGTGCCAGCAGCGGCGACAGGGGCTCCTACAATGAGCAGTTCTTC,CASSGDRGSYNEQFF
TRBV5-1,once,TRBD2,TRBJ2-7,TGCGCCAGCAGCTTAAGCGGGGGGTTCCACTACGAGCAGTACTTC,CASSLSGGFHYEQYF
TRBV4-3,few,-,TRBJ2-4,TGCGCCAGCAGCCAAGGTGGCAGTTCAGCCAAAAACATTCAGTACTTC,CASSQGGSSAKNIQYF
TRBV30,few,TRBD2,TRBJ2-3,TGTGCCTGGAGCCTACAAGCGGGGGGCGCAGATACGCAGTATTTT,CAWSLQAGGADTQYF
TRBV5-6,few,TRBD2,TRBJ2-7,TGTGCCAGCAGCTTAGCCTTGGGACTAGCGGCCGAGCAGTACTTC,CASSLALGLAAEQYF
TRBV6-5,-,-,TRBJ1-1,TGTGCCAGCAGTTTAAACAGGGAGAACACTGAAGCTTTCTTT,CASSLNRENTEAFF
TRBV6-5,-,TRBD1,TRBJ2-2,TGTGCCAGCAGGGGGCCGTTCGGACAGGCCGGGGAGCTGTTTTTT,CASRGPFGQAGELFF
TRBV23-1,-,-,TRBJ2-4,TGCGCCAGCAGTCACAAGCCTACCAAAAACATTCAGTACTTC,CASSHKPTKNIQYF
TRBV4-2,-,TRBD2,TRBJ2-1,TGTGCCAGCAGCCAAGAATCAACGGGGGGGCAGTGGAATGAGCAGTTCTTC,CASSQESTGGQWNEQFF
TRBV18,-,TRBD1,TRBJ1-5,TGTGCCAGCTCCAACCACGGGGGACAGGGTCAGCCCCAGCATTTT,CASSNHGGQGQPQHF
TRBV6-1,-,TRBD1,TRBJ1-2,TGTGCCAGCAGTGGGACAGGGTCTCCTAACTATGGCTACACCTTC,CASSGTGSPNYGYTF
TRBV4-3,-,-,TRBJ2-3,TGCGCCAGCAGCCAAATCGCGGGGACCACAGATACGCAGTATTTT,CASSQIAGTTDTQYF
TRBV11-3,-,-,TRBJ2-7,TGTGCCAGCAGCTTAGATCAGGGGGGCAGATACGAGCAGTACTTC,CASSLDQGGRYEQYF
TRBV9,-,-,TRBJ1-6,TGTGCCAGCAGCTTGAGAGGGTCTGGAAATTCACCCCTCCACTTT,CASSLRGSGNSPLHF
TRBV10-1,few,-,TRBJ2-5,TGCGCCAGCAGTGAGGGAGGAAAAGAGACCCAGTACTTC,CASSEGGKETQYF
TRBV5-5,many,-,TRBJ1-1,TGTGCCAGCAGCGATACAACGAACACTGAAGCTTTCTTT,CASSDTTNTEAFF
TRBV10-1,-,TRBD1,TRBJ1-6,TGCGCCAGCAGTGAACAGGGGACGGTATCCCTCCACTTT,CASSEQGTVSLHF
TRBV14,-,TRBD2,TRBJ2-1,TGTGCCAGCAGCCCACTAGCGGGAAACAATGAGCAGTTCTTC,CASSPLAGNNEQFF
TRBV5-8,few,-,TRBJ1-6,TGTGCCAGCAGCTTGGCCGGGGGCTCCTATAATTCACCCCTCCACTTT,CASSLAGGSYNSPLHF
TRBV6-5,-,TRBD1,TRBJ2-7,TGTGCCAGCAGTCCCTACGGACAGGGGTCCTACGAGCAGTACTTC,CASSPYGQGSYEQYF
TRBV19,-,-,TRBJ1-2,TGTGCCAGTAGTGAGGTGGGAGGGGCGCGCGACTATGGCTACACCTTC,CASSEVGGARDYGYTF
TRBV6-5,-,TRBD1,TRBJ2-7,TGTGCCAGCAGTTACACCGGGACAGGGACCTACGAGCAGTACTTC,CASSYTGTGTYEQYF
TRBV5-5,few,-,TRBJ2-7,TGTGCCAGCAGCGCCGGGTGGGCCGAGGGCTACGAGCAGTACTTC,CASSAGWAEGYEQYF
TRBV4-3,-,TRBD1,TRBJ1-5,TGCGCCAGCAGCCAAGAAGGGACAGGGAATCAGCCCCAGCATTTT,CASSQEGTGNQPQHF